This is a list of T cell receptor beta chains from one sample in a study of OX40 agonist ivuxolimab in advanced cancers. Sequenced by immunoSEQ multiplex PCR; TCRdb stores in-frame clones only, minus some. The table records approximately 94,000 clones, around 84% of them present only once. The sequenced sample was CD4+ or CD8+ T cells sorted from blood, obtained in a trial of the OX40 agonist ivuxolimab. The receptors derive from an adult with an advanced solid tumor such as melanoma, head and neck, liver or kidney cancer. Both conserved end residues are part of each CDR3. D genes are given only for firm matches. Only part of the rows carry a size: once, few, many, or a class if the clone is expanded.

- TRBJ2-7 TRBD1 15 TRBV6-5 TGTGCCAGCAGTTACGGGACAGGTGGTTCCTACGAGCAGTACTTC CASSYGTGGSYEQYF
- TRBJ2-1 TRBD2 15 TRBV28 TGTGCCAGCAGTTTGTTTGGACTAGCGGGGAATGAGCAGTTCTTC CASSLFGLAGNEQFF
few TRBJ2-1 - 11 TRBV7-2 TGTGCCAGCAGCCACCGCGATGAGCAGTTCTTC CASSHRDEQFF
- TRBJ1-5 - 13 TRBV5-5 TGTGCCAGCAGCCAGGATAGCAATCAGCCCCAGCATTTT CASSQDSNQPQHF
- TRBJ2-7 TRBD1 14 TRBV6-1 TGTGCCAGCAGTACTCCAGGACAGGCCTACGAGCAGTACTTC CASSTPGQAYEQYF
once TRBJ2-3 TRBD2 14 TRBV4-2 TGTGCCAGCCGGGGGAGCGGGGGCACAGATACGCAGTATTTT CASRGSGGTDTQYF
- TRBJ1-6 - 14 TRBV28 TGTGCCAGCACTCCCTCTTATAGGGGTTCACCCCTCCACTTT CASTPSYRGSPLHF
- TRBJ1-1 TRBD1 11 TRBV30 TGTGCCTGGACTCAGGACAGGGTTGCTTTCTTT CAWTQDRVAFF
- TRBJ2-5 TRBD2 15 TRBV4-1 TGCGCCAGCAGCCAAGATCAGCGGGGGGTCGAGACCCAGTACTTC CASSQDQRGVETQYF
- TRBJ2-3 TRBD1 16 TRBV14 TGTGCCAGCCCTTGCTCGGACAGGGGGTTCACAGATACGCAGTATTTT CASPCSDRGFTDTQYF
once TRBJ2-1 - 15 TRBV5-5 TGTGCCAGCAGCTTGGAGGCCACCTCCTACAATGAGCAGTTCTTC CASSLEATSYNEQFF
once TRBJ2-5 - 17 TRBV21-1 TGTGCCAGCAGCTCCACTCCCGGGACACCCCAAGAAGAGACCCAGTACTTC CASSSTPGTPQEETQYF
- TRBJ2-3 TRBD1 11 TRBV6-7 TGTGCCACGGGACAGGGTGATACGCAGTATTTT CATGQGDTQYF
medium-sized TRBJ1-1 TRBD1 14 TRBV5-1 TGCGCCAGCACCATAGAACAGGGGAGGACTGAAGCTTTCTTT CASTIEQGRTEAFF
- TRBJ2-1 TRBD2 13 TRBV25-1 TGTGCCAGCAGTGTAGCCGGGGGGGTAGAGCAGTTCTTC CASSVAGGVEQFF
- TRBJ1-4 - 14 TRBV28 TGTGCCAGCAGTTTAATAGGGGAGGGCGAAAAACTGTTTTTT CASSLIGEGEKLFF
- TRBJ2-5 TRBD1 14 TRBV7-9 TGTGCCAGCAGCCCACGACAGGGCCTAGAGACCCAGTACTTC CASSPRQGLETQYF
- TRBJ1-2 - 12 TRBV7-2 TGTGCCAGCAGCAAGACGGACTATGGCTACACCTTC CASSKTDYGYTF
- TRBJ2-1 - 14 TRBV5-1 TGCGCCAGCAGCTCCAGCCCAGGTTACAATGAGCAGTTCTTC CASSSSPGYNEQFF
- TRBJ2-2 TRBD2 14 TRBV27 TGTGCCAGCCTAGCGGCGTCGAACACCGGGGAGCTGTTTTTT CASLAASNTGELFF
- TRBJ1-1 - 14 TRBV18 TGTGCCAGCTCACCCCAGGGAACGAACACTGAAGCTTTCTTT CASSPQGTNTEAFF
- TRBJ1-1 - 13 TRBV2 TGTGCCAGCAGTGAATCGAGGTCCCCTGAAGCTTTCTTT CASSESRSPEAFF